This is a list of T cell receptor beta chains from one sample in a study of T cell responses to AZD1222 COVID-19 vaccine. Clones were read by immunoSEQ multiplex PCR, and TCRdb kept only the in-frame ones, dropping some. The profile covers some 70,000 clones, with 84% appearing a single time and approximately 9.8% taken by the ten largest. Here the sequenced sample was peripheral blood, taken on day 0 of AZD1222 vaccination. These receptors came from an adult in good health. Both conserved end residues are part of each CDR3. The D gene is left open where the match is weak. The listing skips clone size in some rows; elsewhere it reads once, few, many or a size class.

clone_size,j_call,d_call,v_call,cdr3_nt,cdr3_aa
.,TRBJ2-6,.,TRBV3-1/TRBV3-2,TGTGCCAGCAGCCAAGTAGTCTGGAGCTCTGGGGCCAACGTCCTGACTTTC,CASSQVVWSSGANVLTF
.,TRBJ1-4,TRBD1,TRBV19,TGTGCCAGTAGTATACCGGGCCTCAGGGGGGAAAAACTGTTTTTT,CASSIPGLRGEKLFF
.,TRBJ1-4,.,TRBV5-1,TGCGCCAGCAGCCCCGGCACCCAAACCCCAAAACTGTTTTTT,CASSPGTQTPKLFF
.,TRBJ1-1,.,TRBV18,TGTGCCAGCTCACCGAGGAACGGAGCTTTCTTT,CASSPRNGAFF
.,TRBJ2-4,TRBD2,TRBV28,TGTGCCAGCAGTTTAACCGGACTAGCGGGGGAGCTAGCCAAAAACATTCAGTACTTC,CASSLTGLAGELAKNIQYF
.,TRBJ2-5,TRBD2,TRBV19,TGTGCCAGTTCCCCCACTAGCGGGGAAGAGACCCAGTACTTC,CASSPTSGEETQYF
.,TRBJ2-1,.,TRBV28,TGTGCCAGCAGTTTACGGGGAGTCAATGAGCAGTTCTTC,CASSLRGVNEQFF
.,TRBJ1-1,.,TRBV2,TGTGCCAGCACCTTAAGAGGTCAGGGCACTGAAGCTTTCTTT,CASTLRGQGTEAFF
.,TRBJ2-7,TRBD1,TRBV20-1,TGCAGTGCTAGAGCGACAGGGCAGCAGTACTTC,CSARATGQQYF
.,TRBJ1-4,.,TRBV3-1/TRBV3-2,TGTGCCAGCAGCCAAGGCGTTATTAATGAAAAACTGTTTTTT,CASSQGVINEKLFF
.,TRBJ1-4,.,TRBV5-1,TGCGCCAGCAGCTTGGGGCGGACCAATAGTAATGAAAAACTGTTTTTT,CASSLGRTNSNEKLFF
.,TRBJ1-2,.,TRBV5-5,TGTGCCAGCAGCTCGAGGGAGGGGGGACGATCAGGCTACACCTTC,CASSSREGGRSGYTF
once,TRBJ1-5,.,TRBV30,TGTGCCTTTTCCCCCCGAGGTTTCGTCCAGCCCCAGCATTTT,CAFSPRGFVQPQHF
.,TRBJ1-4,.,TRBV27,TGTGCCAGCAGAAACCAGGGGTTTCGGAATGAAAAACTGTTTTTT,CASRNQGFRNEKLFF
.,TRBJ2-7,.,TRBV24-1,TGTGCCCCCCCGACGGCGGACAGCTCGAGAAAACGTCCCTACGAGCAGTACTTC,CAPPTADSSRKRPYEQYF
medium-sized,TRBJ1-5,TRBD1,TRBV5-1,TGCGCCAGCAGTTTGTGGAGCCCCGGGACAGGGGGCAATCAGCCCCAGCATTTT,CASSLWSPGTGGNQPQHF
.,TRBJ2-3,TRBD1,TRBV27,TGTGCCAGCAGTAGACAGGGGGCTGTAGATACGCAGTATTTT,CASSRQGAVDTQYF
few,TRBJ2-7,TRBD1,TRBV7-8,TGTGCCAGCAGCATCGGACAGGGTTACGAGCAGTACTTC,CASSIGQGYEQYF
.,TRBJ1-4,.,TRBV29-1,TGCAGCGCGAGGGGTAATGAAAAACTGTTTTTT,CSARGNEKLFF
.,TRBJ1-2,.,TRBV6-6,TGTGCCAGCAGTTTACGACAGGACTCTAGTGGCTACACCTTC,CASSLRQDSSGYTF
.,TRBJ1-3,.,TRBV19,TGTGCCAGTAGTGAGGGCCGAGGAAACACCATATATTTT,CASSEGRGNTIYF
.,TRBJ2-7,.,TRBV5-3,TGTGCCAGAAGCCCCCTTTCGGGCGACCCCTACGAGCAGTACTTC,CARSPLSGDPYEQYF
.,TRBJ2-7,TRBD2,TRBV4-3,TGCGCCAGTAGCCAAGAGGAGGGGCTAGCGGGGAGTTACGAGCAGTACTTC,CASSQEEGLAGSYEQYF
.,TRBJ1-2,TRBD1,TRBV28,TGTGCCAGCAGTCTCTGGACAGGATCGGGTCACGGCTACACCTTC,CASSLWTGSGHGYTF
.,TRBJ2-7,.,TRBV7-8,TGTGCCAGCAGCTTAGGTGGGCAGGGGAGTGGCTACGAGCAGTACTTC,CASSLGGQGSGYEQYF
.,TRBJ1-2,.,TRBV9,TGTGCCAGCAGCGTAGTCGGAGGCTATGGCTACACCTTC,CASSVVGGYGYTF
.,TRBJ1-5,.,TRBV2,TGTGCCAGCAGTGACACGGACAGAAACAATCAGCCCCAGCATTTT,CASSDTDRNNQPQHF
.,TRBJ1-5,TRBD1,TRBV6-5,TGTGCCAGCAGGCGGACGGACAGGAGTAATCAGCCCCAGCATTTT,CASRRTDRSNQPQHF
.,TRBJ2-5,.,TRBV15,TGTGCCACCAGCAGAGATCTGGGGGTGCAAGAGACCCAGTACTTC,CATSRDLGVQETQYF
.,TRBJ2-2,.,TRBV2,TGTGCCAGCAGTGAACCCCGGCTGGGGATCGGTGAATACACCGGGGAGCTGTTTTTT,CASSEPRLGIGEYTGELFF
once,TRBJ1-5,.,TRBV4-1,TGCGCCAGCAGCCAAAGGGGGGGCCTGTATAGCAATCAGCCCCAGCATTTT,CASSQRGGLYSNQPQHF
.,TRBJ2-1,TRBD1,TRBV6-2/TRBV6-3,TGTGCCAGCAGTTACAAGGGGGCATATGAGCAGTTCTTC,CASSYKGAYEQFF
.,TRBJ1-1,.,TRBV28,TGTGCCAGCAGTTTATCGGGGAACACTGAAGCTTTCTTT,CASSLSGNTEAFF
few,TRBJ2-3,.,TRBV5-1,TGCGCCAGCAGCTGGGCAGGGGCTAAGGCGCAGTATTTT,CASSWAGAKAQYF
.,TRBJ2-5,.,TRBV28,TGTGCCAGCAGTTTCGTAGGACAGTTCGAGACCCAGTACTTC,CASSFVGQFETQYF
few,TRBJ1-2,.,TRBV5-4,TGTGCCAGCAGTATGGGGGGAAGCTATGGCTACACCTTC,CASSMGGSYGYTF
.,TRBJ2-7,.,TRBV2,TGTGCCAGCAGGAGTCTAATGGGGGCCATATACGAGCAGTACTTC,CASRSLMGAIYEQYF
medium-sized,TRBJ2-7,.,TRBV6-5,TGTGCCAGCAGTTACTCTTACGACCCGGGGGACGAGCAGTACTTC,CASSYSYDPGDEQYF
few,TRBJ2-5,.,TRBV27,TGTGCCAGCAGTTTAGGTCCCCCAGGGCTAAGAGAGACCCAGTACTTC,CASSLGPPGLRETQYF
few,TRBJ1-6,TRBD1,TRBV11-2,TGTGCCAGCAGCTTAACAGGGGGCGATTTGAGTAATTCACCCCTCCACTTT,CASSLTGGDLSNSPLHF